Listed here are 11 T cell receptor beta chains from one sample, sequenced in a study of blood T cell repertoires in COVID-19. Some clones are missing from TCRdb's copy, which holds only in-frame ones; the method was immunoSEQ multiplex PCR. Of about 110,000 clones in the sample, about 70% were seen once. The sample consisted of peripheral blood. Receptor source: a woman aged 55-70 years with acute or convalescent COVID-19.

In this sample, this clone turned up a few times. V gene TRBV30 combines with J gene TRBJ1-3; weak D call: TRBD1 (5 bases). The germline V and J ends were trimmed by 4 bases and 2 bases, with 9 bases remaining between them. The CDR3 length is 13 residues. The V gene's germline CDR1 is GTSNPN and CDR2 SVGIG (reference sequence). The CDR3 DNA follows: TGTGCCTGGACGGCAGGGCCTGGAAACACCATATATTTT. This codes for CAWTAGPGNTIYF.

The chain has TRBV11-3 and TRBJ2-1; TRBD2 agrees at 8 bases. Germline V lookup: CDR1 SGHNT, CDR2 YENEEA. With 5 bases clipped from V and 8 bases from J, the junction kept 2 bases outside the gene matches. CDR3 size: 12 residues. CDR3 protein: CASSVGGDEQFF. CDR3 in DNA: TGTGCCAGCAGCGTCGGGGGGGATGAGCAGTTCTTC.

This clone was seen many times. This rearrangement joins TRBV7-9 to TRBJ2-7; 12 bases agree with TRBD2. This CDR3 comprises 15 residues. V lost 6 bases, J lost 2 bases, and 5 bases stayed unmatched. Germline-derived CDR1 and CDR2 are SEHNR and FQNEAQ (reference sequence). The CDR3, as DNA: TGTGCCAGCAGTCGAGGGACTAGCGGGCCCTACGAGCAGTACTTC. This codes for CASSRGTSGPYEQYF. Full variable domain (rest looked up from reference TRBV7-9 and TRBJ2-7): DTGVSQNPRHKITKRGQNVTFRCDPISEHNRLYWYRQTLGQGPEFLTYFQNEAQLEKSRLLSDRFSAERPKGSFSTLEIQRTEQGDSAMYLCASSRGTSGPYEQYFGPGTRLTVT.

The V call is TRBV27, the J call TRBJ1-4, with 8 bases that match TRBD1. Germline V CDR1 and CDR2: MNHEY, SMNVEV (reference sequence). The CDR3 length is 14 residues. Germline trimming cut 5 bases from V and 7 bases from J; bases unmatched to any gene: 6. CDR3 loop: CASSPTGGGEKLFF. For the CDR3, the DNA is TGTGCCAGCAGTCCCACAGGGGGTGGTGAAAAACTGTTTTTT.

This clone turned up a few times. The chain carries TRBV3-1 (or the pseudogene TRBV3-2) and TRBJ2-1; tentatively, D is TRBD2 (6 bases). V lost 0 bases and J 9 bases, leaving 9 bases between the germline ends. The CDR3 loop spans 13 amino acids. CDR1 LGHDT and CDR2 YNNKEL come from the germline V gene (reference sequence). The CDR3 sequence: CASSQDGGSEQFF. CDR3 nucleotides: TGTGCCAGCAGCCAAGATGGGGGGAGTGAGCAGTTCTTC.

V is TRBV27 and J is TRBJ2-5; perhaps TRBD1 as D (5 bases). CDR1 is MNHEY, CDR2 SMNVEV, per germline (reference sequence). V lost 4 bases, J lost 0 bases, and 15 bases lay in between. This CDR3 spans 16 amino acids. The CDR3 region is CASSSLGQGYQETQYF. CDR3 DNA: TGTGCCAGCAGTTCCCTCGGGCAGGGATACCAAGAGACCCAGTACTTC.

This chain uses TRBV29-1 with TRBJ2-4; D is uncertain. The germline V gene encodes CDR1 SQVTM and CDR2 ANQGSEA. V lost 2 bases and J 5 bases, leaving 7 bases between the germline ends. This CDR3 spans 12 amino acids. CDR3 DNA sequence: TGCAGCGTTGAACACGGTGAAAACATTCAGTACTTC. Translated: CSVEHGENIQYF.

The chain uses TRBV4-3 and TRBJ1-1; 8 bases map to TRBD1. The junction had 7 bases not matched to a gene; V was cut back by 6 bases and J by 4 bases. The CDR3 spans 14 residues. Germline V gives CDR1 LGHNA, CDR2 YSLEER. The CDR3 spells CASRRTGSSTEAFF. In DNA, the CDR3 is TGCGCCAGCAGGCGGACAGGGTCTAGCACTGAAGCTTTCTTT.

The chain links TRBV4-3 to TRBJ1-6; 8 bases agree with TRBD1. Germline V CDR1 and CDR2: LGHNA, YSLEER. V lost 1 base to trimming and J lost 1 base; unmatched junction nucleotides: 6. This CDR3 has 18 amino acids. The chain's CDR3 is CASSQGRTGLSYNSPLHF. In DNA form, the CDR3 reads TGCGCCAGCAGCCAAGGCCGGACAGGGCTATCCTATAATTCACCCCTCCACTTT.

The V and J genes are TRBV18 and TRBJ1-2, with a possible D match to TRBD1 (5 bases). Trimming removed 2 bases from V and 2 bases from J, with 9 bases in between. This CDR3 is 14 amino acids long. Germline lookup yields CDR1 KGHSH and CDR2 LQKENI. The CDR3 DNA sequence: TGTGCCAGCTCACCAATGGGGGGAAACTATGGCTACACCTTC. Protein: CASSPMGGNYGYTF.

V gene TRBV19 combines with J gene TRBJ2-1; 10 bases align to TRBD1. This CDR3 is built from 16 residues. V lost 7 bases to trimming and J lost 1 base; unmatched junction nucleotides: 7. Germline CDR1 LNHDA, CDR2 SQIVND (reference sequence). This CDR3 reads CASTLGQGRSYNEQFF. CDR3 in DNA: TGTGCCAGTACCCTGGGACAGGGGCGATCCTACAATGAGCAGTTCTTC.